This TCR delta chain is from a study of Vδ1+ human thymocytes. RNA was extracted from the cells and then reverse transcribed. The CDR3 regions were amplified by multiplex PCR from V-gene primers to a constant-region primer. TCRdb re-identified clones in the multiplex PCR reads via CATT. The sample contains 54,000 or so delta-chain clones, 15% of which appear only once. Findings of the study overall: Highly polyclonal TRG and TRD repertoires with Gaussian CDR3 length distributions appeared in thymus. Many TRG clonotypes were shared between donors; TRD repertoires were essentially private.

The CDR3 runs to 24 residues. Deletions cut 0 bases from V and 0 bases from J, with 35 bases between. Germline-derived CDR1 and CDR2 are TSWWSYY and QGS. In regard to this clone: Its antigen remains unidentified.

This TCR was sampled from a boy under two years old who had congenital heart surgery. What was sequenced was Vdelta1+ gamma-delta thymocytes from the thymus. The subset here: FACS-sorted CD3+ TCRalphabeta- TCRVdelta1+ TCRVdelta2- thymocytes. This chain uses TRDV1 with TRDJ1, with D possibly being TRDD2 (6 bases). This CDR3 is CALGELKRVSYPLRPRGYTDKLIF. The CDR3 DNA reads TGTGCTCTTGGGGAACTGAAACGAGTATCCTACCCACTGCGGCCTAGGGGGTACACCGATAAACTCATCTTT.